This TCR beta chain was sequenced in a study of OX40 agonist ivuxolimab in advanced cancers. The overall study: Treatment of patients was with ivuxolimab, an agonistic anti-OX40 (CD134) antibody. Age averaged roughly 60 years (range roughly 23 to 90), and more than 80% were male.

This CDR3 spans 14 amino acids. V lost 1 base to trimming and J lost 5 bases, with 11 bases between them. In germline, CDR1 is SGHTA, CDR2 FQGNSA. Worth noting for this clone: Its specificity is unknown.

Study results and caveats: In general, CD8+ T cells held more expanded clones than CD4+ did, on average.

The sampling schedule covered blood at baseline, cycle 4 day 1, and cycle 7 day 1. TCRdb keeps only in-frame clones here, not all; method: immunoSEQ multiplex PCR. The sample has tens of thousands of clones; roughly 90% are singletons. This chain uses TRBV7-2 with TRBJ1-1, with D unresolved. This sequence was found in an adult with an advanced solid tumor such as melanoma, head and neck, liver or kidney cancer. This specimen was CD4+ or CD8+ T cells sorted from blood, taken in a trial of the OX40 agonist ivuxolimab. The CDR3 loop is CASSLGDWGTEAFF. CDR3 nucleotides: TGTGCCAGCAGCTTAGGGGATTGGGGAACTGAAGCTTTCTTT.